This entry concerns a single TCR beta chain. Its specificity is not known. The sample is drawn from a study of OX40 agonist ivuxolimab in advanced cancers. Across the whole study: From about 23 to 85 years was the age range, with a mean of roughly 59 years, and 70% to 85% were male. Three patients got partial responses; one had hepatocellular carcinoma and two had cutaneous melanoma. Study-wide results and caveats: The study found that CD8+ T cells averaged more expanded clones than CD4+.

TCRdb's table, derived via immunoSEQ multiplex PCR, lists solely in-frame clones and lacks some. The sample includes about 47,000 clones, roughly four fifths seen only once; the top ten take approximately 1.6%. The sample consisted of CD4+ or CD8+ T cells sorted from blood, taken in a trial of the OX40 agonist ivuxolimab. The receptor was derived from an adult with an advanced solid tumor such as melanoma, head and neck, liver or kidney cancer.

The DNA for the CDR3 is TGTGCAAGTCGCGTACCGGGCCCGCCCTACTACGAGCAGTACTTC. Residues: CASRVPGPPYYEQYF. The chain has TRBV12-2 and TRBJ2-7. TRBV12-2 constitutes a pseudogene. This CDR3 contains 15 residues.